The 11 T cell receptor beta chains below were found in one sample sequenced in a study of Graves' ophthalmopathy and Graves' hyperthyroidism. TCR beta CDR3 regions were amplified from RNA transcripts. HTBI primers were employed in first-round RT-PCR, then a second-round multiplex PCR followed. TCRdb re-called the multiplex PCR reads through MiXCR, storing one row per CDR3 protein. Here the sample spans 300,000 to 450,000 distinct CDR3 sequences, roughly a sixth being singletons. The material sequenced was peripheral blood. The receptors come from an adult woman with stable Graves' hyperthyroidism.

This clonotype was picked up a small number of times. A clone one base away is much larger, so this may be a read error. The chain joins TRBV12-3 or TRBV12-4 to TRBJ2-5; D might be TRBD2 (7 bases). The CDR3 has 14 amino acids. The chain's CDR3 is CASSLRGLQGTQYF. The CDR3, as DNA: TGTGCCAGCAGTTTGCGGGGGCTTCAAGGGACCCAGTACTTC.

The rearrangement links TRBV20-1 to TRBJ1-3; D uncertain. Looked up from germline, CDR1 is DFQATT and CDR2 is SNEGSKA (reference sequence). CDR3 length equals 12 residues. V shed 6 bases and J shed 7 bases, with 13 bases lying between them. The CDR3 reads CSATTGLNTIYF. The CDR3 coding sequence is TGCAGTGCAACGACGGGGTTGAACACCATATATTTT.

Ten or more counts support this clonotype. The chain has TRBV28 and TRBJ2-5; TRBD1 or TRBD2 may be the D gene (6 bases each). Trimming left V 8 bases short and J 1 base short, with 14 bases between. CDR3 length equals 14 residues. Germline CDR1 and CDR2: MDHEN and SYDVKM. In DNA form, the CDR3 reads TGTGCCAGCGGGGGGCGCTTAACCCAAGAGACCCAGTACTTC. Translating gives CASGGRLTQETQYF.

This clonotype was found a few times. The chain recombines TRBV11-2 with TRBJ2-7; 7 bases align to TRBD1. V was pared by 2 bases and J by 0 bases, with 4 bases of the junction left unmatched. Looked up from germline, CDR1 is SGHAT and CDR2 is FQNNGV. The CDR3 consists of 15 residues. CDR3 protein: CASSLQDRPSYEQYF. DNA of the CDR3: TGTGCCAGCAGCTTACAGGACAGGCCCTCCTACGAGCAGTACTTC.

This clonotype was detected ten times or more. The chain has TRBV28 and TRBJ2-7, with D possibly being TRBD1 or TRBD2 (6 bases each). The CDR3 runs to 11 residues. The V gene's germline CDR1 is MDHEN and CDR2 SYDVKM. Trimming removed 3 bases at V and 12 bases at J, with 12 bases between. CDR3 sequence: CASSFSGAGYF. In DNA form, the CDR3 reads TGTGCCAGCAGTTTTTCGGGGGCCGGGTACTTC. Full variable domain (outside the CDR3, taken from reference TRBV28 and TRBJ2-7): DVKVTQSSRYLVKRTGEKVFLECVQDMDHENMFWYRQDPGLGLRLIYFSYDVKMKEKGDIPEGYSVSREKKERFSLILESASTNQTSMYLCASSFSGAGYFGPGTRLTVT.

The V call is TRBV12-3 or TRBV12-4, the J call TRBJ2-3; TRBD1 matches 8 bases. The CDR3 extends over 14 amino acids. The ends lost 6 bases at V and 3 bases at J; junction bases unmatched: 5. CDR3 DNA sequence: TGTGCCAGCAGCCAACAGGGGGGAACAGATACGCAGTATTTT. Its protein product is CASSQQGGTDTQYF.

The genes are TRBV24-1 and TRBJ2-2, with TRBD2 matching 9 bases. The CDR3 contains 16 residues. From germline, CDR1 is KGHDR and CDR2 SFDVKD. V gave up 7 bases and J gave up 5 bases; unmatched junction bases: 10. DNA for the CDR3: TGTGCCACCAGCCCTAAATTGGGACTAGCTACCGGGGAGCTGTTTTTT. As protein: CATSPKLGLATGELFF.

This clonotype showed up just a few times. The rearrangement joins TRBV24-1 to TRBJ2-1, with TRBD1 matching over 8 bases. V shed 5 bases, J shed 7 bases, and the junction held 0 bases outside the gene matches. The CDR3 loop spans 12 amino acids. Germline V gene sequence: CDR1 KGHDR, CDR2 SFDVKD. CDR3 bases: TGTGCCACCAGTGGGACAGGGAATGAGCAGTTCTTC. As protein: CATSGTGNEQFF.

The genes are TRBV3-1 and TRBJ2-5; D may be TRBD2 (6 bases). The CDR3 runs to 15 residues. Trimming took 5 bases from V and 6 from J, leaving 19 bases between them. Germline V gene sequence: CDR1 LGHDT, CDR2 YNNKEL (reference sequence). This CDR3 is CASSTRTGGVKTQYF. CDR3 DNA: TGTGCCAGCAGCACCCGGACTGGCGGGGTAAAGACCCAGTACTTC.

This clonotype has a count of ten or more. This rearrangement joins TRBV29-1 to TRBJ1-2, with 8 bases matching TRBD1. The CDR3 totals 13 residues. The V and J ends lost 7 bases and 0 bases, in that order; junction bases with no gene match: 4. The germline CDR1 and CDR2 sequences are SQVTM and ANQGSEA. CDR3 protein: CSASDRANYGYTF. The CDR3 coding sequence is TGCAGCGCCTCGGACAGGGCTAACTATGGCTACACCTTC.

This clonotype appeared a few times. The chain combines TRBV6-1 with TRBJ1-2; 7 bases match TRBD1. This CDR3 has 16 residues. V trimming: 6 bases; J trimming: 7 bases; junction bases outside the gene matches: 17. Germline lookup yields CDR1 MNHNS and CDR2 SASEGT. In DNA, the CDR3 is TGTGCCAGCAGCCGAATACAGGGGCCTTCCTCTATTGGCTACACCTTC. Translating gives CASSRIQGPSSIGYTF.